The present T cell receptor beta chain was sequenced within a study of T cell clones after liver transplantation (dated by TCRdb to 2018 to 2020). Background for the entire study: ITN030ST, the source of the samples, was a randomized trial that attempted immunosuppression withdrawal within 2 years of liver transplantation. After a pre-transplant mixed lymphocyte reaction, TCRbeta sequencing was used to pinpoint donor-reactive T cell clones, which were subsequently tracked in post-transplant blood. As an antigen-independent comparator for donor-reactive sequences, third party-reactive TCRbeta sequences were also identified from pre-transplant MLRs. Of the eight recipients, a few were HCV-positive, while the remaining recipients had been transplanted for non-autoimmune, non-viral indications. The subjects received no induction therapy and were kept on standard immunosuppression until randomization at 12-24 months post-transplant. Tolerance was defined as complete immunosuppression withdrawal for at least one year with no rise in liver enzymes beyond twice the upper limit of normal. Blood samples were collected pre-transplant, pre-randomization before withdrawal, and post-randomization after either complete withdrawal or failed withdrawal. A cohort of 8 liver transplant recipients was studied, of whom 3 were classified as tolerant and 5 as non-tolerant. Overall results and qualifications from the work: Because no allograft tissue specimens were available, donor-reactive T cells may have migrated into the graft instead of being deleted. When repertoire turnover was accounted for, significantly reduced detection of donor-reactive sequences was found in 7 of 8 subjects for CD4 and in 8 of 8 subjects for CD8. In most of the 8 subjects, circulating donor-reactive CD4 TCRbeta sequences decreased significantly after transplant, regardless of tolerance or HCV status. Because of small, heterogeneous patient numbers and non-standardized post-transplant time points, the conclusions were only preliminary. In two subjects, low numbers of available donor cells limited the measurable donor-reactive repertoire. A greater decline was seen for donor-reactive sequences than for third party-reactive sequences, suggesting partial antigen-specific deletion unrelated to withdrawal success.

This sample's time point label indicates: pre-transplant. Unstimulated PBMCs, after thawing, were stained for CD3, CD4 and CD8 and then FACS-sorted into CD3+CD4+ and CD3+CD8+ populations. All 8 studied subjects were randomized to immunosuppression withdrawal. The Qiagen DNeasy Blood and Tissue Kit was used for genomic DNA isolation. V is cut by 3 bases and J by 3 bases, and the space between the germline ends is 11 bases. The CDR3, cysteine through phenylalanine, is 14 amino acids long. Only the CDR3 DNA is retained, 42 bases long and in frame from the first base. CDR1 and CDR2 (MRHNA, SNTAGT) derive from the germline V gene. High-throughput TCRbeta CDR3 sequencing of frozen genomic DNA was performed by immunoSEQ, with PCR amplification, mapping, bias correction and internal controls included. Per the source publication's procedure: Only productive rearrangements were retained, and each unique TCRbeta sequence was defined by its CDR3 nucleotide sequence together with its V and J gene. For a sequence to be called donor-reactive, it needed a frequency of at least 0.01% and at least 5-fold expansion in CFSE-low cells compared with unstimulated pre-transplant cells. Minimum frequency thresholds were set for each subject on the basis of the unstimulated sample with the lowest template count, so that a detection power of at least 90% was ensured. Jensen-Shannon divergence between the top 1000 TCRbeta sequences post- versus pre-transplant served as the measure of repertoire turnover. Changes in detection of donor-reactive sequences were assessed with two-sided Fisher's exact tests. In its TCRdb copy, this immuneACCESS table keeps in-frame sequences only and misses some clones. Where compared with another copy, unresolved V genes explain less than half of these, and the others have no known cause. That table furnishes V, J and clone size, whereas the DNA furnished D and trimming. Here the sample has tens of thousands of clones; more than 75% occur a single time. Of the sample, 2% to 3% is held by the ten largest clones.

Concerning this clone itself: Its antigen remains unidentified. The input lacks base qualities; no much larger clone sits a single base away.

Sample: CD4+ T cells from blood, taken before liver transplant. The TCR was taken from a human donor who received a liver transplant. This receptor chain uses TRBV6-4 and TRBJ1-1; no confident D gene assignment can be made. The sequenced DNA is TGTGCCAGCAGTGAAGATGGAAGTTACACTGAAGCTTTCTTT. Its product reads: CASSEDGSYTEAFF.